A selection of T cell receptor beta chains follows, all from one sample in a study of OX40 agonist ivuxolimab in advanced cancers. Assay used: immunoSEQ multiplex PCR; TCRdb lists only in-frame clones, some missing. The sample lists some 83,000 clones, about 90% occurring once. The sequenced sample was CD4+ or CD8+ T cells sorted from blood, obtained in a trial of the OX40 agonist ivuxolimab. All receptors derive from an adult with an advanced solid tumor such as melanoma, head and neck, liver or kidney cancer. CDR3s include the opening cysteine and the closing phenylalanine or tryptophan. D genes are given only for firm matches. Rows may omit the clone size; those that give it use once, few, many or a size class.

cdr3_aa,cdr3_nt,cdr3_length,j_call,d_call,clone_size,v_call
CASSFSIEGARVYGYTF,TGTGCCAGCAGTTTCTCCATTGAGGGGGCGCGGGTCTATGGCTACACCTTC,17,TRBJ1-2,TRBD1,-,TRBV28
CASSTELTDTQYF,TGTGCCAGCAGCACGGAACTCACAGATACGCAGTATTTT,13,TRBJ2-3,-,once,TRBV9
CASSQDFAGFGANVLTF,TGCGCCAGCAGCCAAGATTTTGCGGGGTTTGGGGCCAACGTCCTGACTTTC,17,TRBJ2-6,-,once,TRBV4-3
CASSPGLAGTLQETQYF,TGTGCCAGCAGCCCAGGACTAGCGGGGACACTCCAAGAGACCCAGTACTTC,17,TRBJ2-5,TRBD2,-,TRBV27
CASSLGLAGGKFF,TGTGCCAGCAGCTTGGGCCTAGCGGGGGGGAAGTTCTTC,13,TRBJ2-1,TRBD2,-,TRBV5-4
CASSSEFYSNQPQHF,TGTGCCAGTAGTTCTGAGTTTTATAGCAATCAGCCCCAGCATTTT,15,TRBJ1-5,-,-,TRBV19
CSVGGTFFYEQFF,TGCAGCGTGGGTGGGACTTTTTTCTATGAGCAGTTCTTC,13,TRBJ2-1,-,once,TRBV29-1
CASSLFRTDSNQPQHF,TGTGCCAGCAGTTTATTCCGGACAGATAGCAATCAGCCCCAGCATTTT,16,TRBJ1-5,-,-,TRBV28
CASSVADLRGNEQYF,TGTGCCAGCAGCGTAGCTGACTTGAGGGGAAACGAGCAGTACTTC,15,TRBJ2-7,-,-,TRBV9
CASSTGTPTEAFF,TGTGCCAGCAGCACCGGGACCCCCACTGAAGCTTTCTTT,13,TRBJ1-1,-,few,TRBV6-1
CAWSSGTGYGYTF,TGTGCCTGGAGCTCCGGGACAGGCTATGGCTACACCTTC,13,TRBJ1-2,TRBD1,-,TRBV30
CASSEGGDSTDTQYF,TGTGCCAGCAGTGAGGGCGGGGATAGCACAGATACGCAGTATTTT,15,TRBJ2-3,-,once,TRBV25-1
CASSPRGPNEKLFF,TGTGCCAGCAGCCCCAGGGGGCCTAATGAAAAACTGTTTTTT,14,TRBJ1-4,TRBD1,-,TRBV6-6
CASSLGTGLLDGYTF,TGTGCCAGCAGCCTCGGGACAGGCCTACTTGATGGCTACACCTTC,15,TRBJ1-2,TRBD1,-,TRBV13
CASSQGGGSYEQYF,TGCGCCAGCAGCCAAGGCGGAGGATCCTACGAGCAGTACTTC,14,TRBJ2-7,-,-,TRBV4-1
CASSQETQYF,TGTGCCAGCAGTCAAGAGACCCAGTACTTC,10,TRBJ2-5,-,-,TRBV6-5
CAWSVLSYNEQFF,TGTGCCTGGAGTGTACTCTCCTACAATGAGCAGTTCTTC,13,TRBJ2-1,-,-,TRBV30
CASSYLGVNTEAFF,TGTGCCAGTAGTTATCTTGGGGTGAACACTGAAGCTTTCTTT,14,TRBJ1-1,-,once,TRBV19
CAWSVGYGNQPQHF,TGTGCCTGGAGTGTGGGTTACGGCAATCAGCCCCAGCATTTT,14,TRBJ1-5,-,few,TRBV30
CASSQASSNQPQHF,TGTGCCAGCAGCCAAGCTTCCAGCAATCAGCCCCAGCATTTT,14,TRBJ1-5,-,-,TRBV4-2
CASRTTVANEKLFF,TGTGCCAGCAGAACGACAGTGGCTAATGAAAAACTGTTTTTT,14,TRBJ1-4,-,-,TRBV6-5
CASSLWAQTEAFF,TGTGCCAGCAGTTTGTGGGCGCAAACTGAAGCTTTCTTT,13,TRBJ1-1,-,-,TRBV27
CASNTGGIIYGYTF,TGTGCCAGCAACACAGGGGGCATAATCTATGGCTACACCTTC,14,TRBJ1-2,TRBD1,-,TRBV28
CASSLYQGGSLNTIYF,TGTGCCAGCAGTTTATACCAAGGGGGGTCCTTAAACACCATATATTTT,16,TRBJ1-3,-,-,TRBV28
CASSPWTSGETQYF,TGTGCCAGCAGCCCGTGGACTAGCGGGGAGACCCAGTACTTC,14,TRBJ2-5,TRBD2,-,TRBV11-3
CASLPGDSPYGYTF,TGTGCCAGCCTACCGGGGGACAGCCCTTATGGCTACACCTTC,14,TRBJ1-2,TRBD1,-,TRBV18
CAWSYPGEAFF,TGTGCCTGGAGTTACCCCGGGGAAGCTTTCTTT,11,TRBJ1-1,-,once,TRBV30
CASSLAGVSEQFF,TGTGCCAGCAGCTTAGCGGGAGTTAGTGAGCAGTTCTTC,13,TRBJ2-1,TRBD2,-,TRBV7-3
CSALGGQIQETQYF,TGCAGCGCCTTGGGGGGACAGATCCAAGAGACCCAGTACTTC,14,TRBJ2-5,-,-,TRBV29-1
CASSPAGGNQPQHF,TGTGCCAGCTCACCGGCGGGCGGTAATCAGCCCCAGCATTTT,14,TRBJ1-5,-,-,TRBV18
CASSEREVASPDTQYF,TGTGCCAGCAGTGAAAGGGAGGTAGCTTCCCCAGATACGCAGTATTTT,16,TRBJ2-3,-,-,TRBV25-1
CASSEWAFDEQFF,TGTGCCAGCAGTGAGTGGGCGTTTGATGAGCAGTTCTTC,13,TRBJ2-1,-,-,TRBV6-1
CASSQTWGFEQYF,TGCGCCAGCAGCCAGACATGGGGGTTCGAGCAGTACTTC,13,TRBJ2-7,-,-,TRBV4-1
CAWSDIAGVGDTQYF,TGTGCCTGGAGTGACATAGCGGGAGTGGGAGATACGCAGTATTTT,15,TRBJ2-3,TRBD2,-,TRBV30
CASQRDRESGNQPQHF,TGTGCCAGCCAACGAGACAGGGAATCTGGCAATCAGCCCCAGCATTTT,16,TRBJ1-5,TRBD1,-,TRBV2